This T cell receptor beta chain was recorded in a study of T cell repertoires in cytomegalovirus infection. On the study more broadly: HLA-B-restricted CMV epitopes that are well studied, plus recently identified HLA-C-restricted ones, were used by the study.

TCRdb called the reads again in MiXCR, with one record for every CDR3 protein. This sample carries more than 250,000 distinct CDR3 sequences, roughly 25% of them seen once, and the ten largest clones take about an eighth. From germline, CDR1 is MGHRA and CDR2 YSYEKL. V was shortened by 1 base and J by 4 bases, with 16 bases between the two germline ends. The CDR3 covers 16 residues. Note on this clonotype: The target antigen is unknown.

The chain has TRBV4-1 and TRBJ1-2, with no clear D. Sequencing used cultured PBMCs, obtained from culture after CMV antigen stimulation. This TCR was sampled from a human donor in good health (CMV status not recorded). Some clones in this sample may be carry-over from other donors' samples. As DNA, the CDR3 is TGCGCCAGCAGCCAAGGGTCTGTCCTGCCATTCTATGGCTACACCTTC. Amino acid sequence: CASSQGSVLPFYGYTF.